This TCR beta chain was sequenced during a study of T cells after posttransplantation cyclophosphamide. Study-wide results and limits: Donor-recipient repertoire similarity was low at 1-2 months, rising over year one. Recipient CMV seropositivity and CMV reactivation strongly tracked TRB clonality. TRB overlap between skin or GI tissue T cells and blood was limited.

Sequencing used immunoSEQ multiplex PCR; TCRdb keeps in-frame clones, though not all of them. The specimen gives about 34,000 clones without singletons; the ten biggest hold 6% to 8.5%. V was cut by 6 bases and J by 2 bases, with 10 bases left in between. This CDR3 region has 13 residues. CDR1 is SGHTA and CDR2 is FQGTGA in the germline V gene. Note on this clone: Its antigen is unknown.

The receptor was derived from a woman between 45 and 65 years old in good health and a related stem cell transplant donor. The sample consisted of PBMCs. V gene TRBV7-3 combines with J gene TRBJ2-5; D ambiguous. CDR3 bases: TGTGCCAGCAGTATGGTCGGTCAAGAGACCCAGTACTTC. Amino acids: CASSMVGQETQYF.